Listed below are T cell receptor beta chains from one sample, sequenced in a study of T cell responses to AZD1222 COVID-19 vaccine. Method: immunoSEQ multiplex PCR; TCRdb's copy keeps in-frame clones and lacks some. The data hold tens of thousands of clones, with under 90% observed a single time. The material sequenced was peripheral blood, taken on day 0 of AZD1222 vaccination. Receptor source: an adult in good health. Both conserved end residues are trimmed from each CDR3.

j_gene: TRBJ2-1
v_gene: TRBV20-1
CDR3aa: SASWLAGGPGSYNEQF

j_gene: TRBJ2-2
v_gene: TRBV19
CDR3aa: ASRETSGRFGELF

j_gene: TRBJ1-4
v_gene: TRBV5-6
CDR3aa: ASSLASAGEKLF

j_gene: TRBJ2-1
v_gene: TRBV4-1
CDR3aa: ASSHRTSGSSMNEQF

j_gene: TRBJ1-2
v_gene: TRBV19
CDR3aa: ASMISGPNYGYT

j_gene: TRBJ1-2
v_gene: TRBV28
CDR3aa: ASSRVAPGYGYT

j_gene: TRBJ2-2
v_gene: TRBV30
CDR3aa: AWEGTGVHTGELF

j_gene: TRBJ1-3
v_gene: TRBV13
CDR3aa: ASSLRGSGNTIY

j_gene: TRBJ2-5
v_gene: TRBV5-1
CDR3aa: ASSRGNQETQY

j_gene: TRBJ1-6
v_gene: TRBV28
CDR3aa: ASSFEQGGYAPLH

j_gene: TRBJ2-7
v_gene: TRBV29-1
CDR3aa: SVSGQGREQY

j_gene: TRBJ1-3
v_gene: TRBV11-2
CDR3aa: ASSRDRGLSGNTIY

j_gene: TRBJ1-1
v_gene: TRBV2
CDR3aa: ASSVEGSGTEAF

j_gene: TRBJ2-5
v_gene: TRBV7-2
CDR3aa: ASSPRGRTSGGETQY

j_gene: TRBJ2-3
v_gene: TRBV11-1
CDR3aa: ASSFGQGNTDTQY

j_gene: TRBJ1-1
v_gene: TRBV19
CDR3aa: ASTFQGPRDTEAF

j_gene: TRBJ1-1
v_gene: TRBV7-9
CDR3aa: ASSFRGNTEAF

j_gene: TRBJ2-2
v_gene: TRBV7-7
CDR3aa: ASSLGQNTGELF